This T cell receptor (beta chain) originates from a study of T cells expressing NK-cell markers. Background on the study: Within the sequenced cohort of eight donors, seven exhibited HCMV seropositivity and one was seronegative. General observations from the study: What remained unclear was the HCMV specificity of expanded NKG2C+ T cell clones.

TCRdb reprocessed the 5' RACE reads and stores each CDR3 protein as one record, lacking DNA. This specimen shows a few hundred thousand distinct CDR3 sequences; the ten leading clones hold 5.2%. Remarks on this clonotype: What it binds is not known.

The CDR3 spans 15 residues. CDR1 SGHTA and CDR2 FQGNSA come from the germline V gene. Sequences were obtained from blood T cells: a sorted CD56 or NKG2C T cell subset, CD4+ or CD8+ T cells, or bulk PBMC T cells (not recorded which). The sequence came from a man aged 18 to 69 in good health. The chain carries TRBV7-2 and TRBJ2-3; the TRBD1 assignment by TCRdb is unverifiable without DNA. CDR3 in amino acids: CASSPPGPSTDTQYF.